These 20 T cell receptor beta chains originate from one sample sequenced in a study of T cells in Graves' hyperthyroidism and ophthalmopathy. The investigators amplified TCR beta CDR3 regions from RNA transcripts. HTBI primers were used for first-round RT-PCR of the TCR CDR3. From the multiplex PCR reads, TCRdb called clonotypes with MiXCR, one entry per CDR3 protein. The table lists 480,000 or so distinct CDR3 sequences, over 45% of them singletons, with about 45% in the top ten. The sample consisted of peripheral blood or thyroid tissue (not recorded which). The origin of the receptors is an adult woman with Graves' disease, either hyperthyroidism or ophthalmopathy (not recorded which).

Ten or more counts support this clonotype. This rearrangement joins TRBV5-1 to TRBJ1-2; the D is unclear. This CDR3 region has 12 residues. Germline V gene data show CDR1 as SGHRS and CDR2 as YFSETQ. V lost 3 bases, J lost 2 bases, and 5 bases lay in between. The chain's CDR3 is CASSSENYGYTF. CDR3 sequence (DNA): TGCGCCAGCAGCTCCGAAAACTATGGCTACACCTTC.

This clonotype occurred many times. CDR3 protein: CASCGSPSSYEQYF. Here the CDR3 DNA reads TGTGCCAGCTGTGGGTCCCCCTCCTCCTACGAGCAGTACTTC. The chain uses TRBV6-5 and TRBJ2-7; D is unclear. Trimming took off 8 bases at V and 0 bases at J, with 14 bases between the two ends. CDR1 and CDR2 from the germline V gene are MNHEY and SVGAGI. The length of the CDR3 is 14 residues.

This clonotype was recorded once. Lacking the conserved final phenylalanine or tryptophan, this CDR3 likely reflects a read error. The chain joins TRBV7-6 to TRBJ1-1; TRBD1 agrees at 9 bases. Trimming removed 5 bases from V and 7 bases from J; junction bases left unmatched: 8. This CDR3 comprises 14 residues. Germline V CDR1 and CDR2: SGHVS, FNYEAQ. The CDR3 DNA reads as TGTGCCAGCAGCCAGGGACAGGGAGGTGGTGAAGCTTTCCTT. Its protein is CASSQGQGGGEAFL.

The J gene is TRBJ1-1, the V gene TRBV9; D is perhaps TRBD1 (6 bases). This CDR3 has 14 residues. CDR1 is SGDLS, CDR2 YYNGEE, per germline. V gave up 0 bases and J gave up 5 bases, with 11 bases separating them. The CDR3 nucleotides are TGTGCCAGCAGCGTAGGGCCCGGACAGACTGAAGCTTTCTTT. Its translation is CASSVGPGQTEAFF. The whole variable domain, filled in from reference TRBV9 and TRBJ1-1, reads DSGVTQTPKHLITATGQRVTLRCSPRSGDLSVYWYQQSLDQGLQFLIQYYNGEERAKGNILERFSAQQFPDLHSELNLSSLELGDSALYFCASSVGPGQTEAFFGQGTRLTVV.

This clonotype was seen repeatedly, ten times or more. The genes are TRBV20-1 and TRBJ1-5; TRBD1 is a possible D gene (5 bases). Germline V lookup: CDR1 DFQATT, CDR2 SNEGSKA (reference sequence). This CDR3 has 13 residues. Trimming pared 4 bases from V and 6 bases from J, leaving 13 bases between. In DNA, the CDR3 is TGCAGTGCTATACCCGGGGGAGGTCAGCCCCAGCATTTT. As protein: CSAIPGGGQPQHF.

This clonotype was recorded many times. The gene calls are TRBV2 and TRBJ1-2; tentatively, D is TRBD1 (5 bases). Germline values: CDR1 SNHLY, CDR2 FYNNEI. V dropped 6 bases and J dropped 4 bases, with 12 bases sitting between them. This CDR3 has 13 residues. The CDR3 nucleotides read TGTGCCAGCAGGGGGGAAGGAGTCTATGGCTACACCTTC. This sequence encodes CASRGEGVYGYTF.

The genes are TRBV29-1 and TRBJ1-3; a possible D gene is TRBD1 (5 bases). CDR3 length equals 12 residues. Germline loops: CDR1 SQVTM, CDR2 ANQGSEA. The ends were cut back, 7 bases at V and 4 bases at J, with 11 bases in the middle. The CDR3 spells CSAGEGGNTIYF. As DNA, the CDR3 is TGCAGCGCGGGGGAGGGGGGAAACACCATATATTTT. The full variable domain, its missing parts supplied by reference TRBV29-1 and TRBJ1-3, is SAVISQKPSRDICQRGTSLTIQCQVDSQVTMMFWYRQQPGQSLTLIATANQGSEATYESGFVIDKFPISRPNLTFSTLTVSNMSPEDSSIYLCSAGEGGNTIYFGEGSWLTVV.

The table lists this clonotype with a few counts. This rearrangement joins TRBV4-1 to TRBJ2-2; 9 bases are a match to TRBD2. Germline V gene data show CDR1 as MGHRA and CDR2 as YSYEKL. The trim removed 4 bases at V and 4 bases at J, leaving 7 bases unmatched. The CDR3 loop spans 16 amino acids. The CDR3 here is CASSLIAGVGTGELFF. The CDR3 DNA is TGCGCCAGCAGCCTCATAGCGGGAGTGGGCACCGGGGAGCTGTTTTTT.

The chain couples TRBV14 to TRBJ2-3; unclear D gene. CDR1 SGHDN and CDR2 FVKESK come from the germline V gene. Trimming removed 5 bases at V and 0 bases at J, with 9 bases between. There are 14 residues in the CDR3. The CDR3, as DNA: TGTGCCAGCAGCAACGGCCCGAGCACAGATACGCAGTATTTT. Translation: CASSNGPSTDTQYF.

The chain uses TRBV20-1 and TRBJ2-5; unclear D gene. Trimming stripped 6 bases from V and 4 bases from J, with 18 bases between. The CDR3 runs 14 residues. Germline CDR1 and CDR2: DFQATT and SNEGSKA (reference sequence). In nucleotides, the CDR3 is TGCAGTGCCAGCAGAGGCCTAACAAGAGAGACCCAGTACTTC. This translates into CSASRGLTRETQYF.

The rearrangement links TRBV7-9 to TRBJ1-6, with D possibly TRBD1 on 6 matching bases. The germline V gene has CDR1 SEHNR and CDR2 FQNEAQ (reference sequence). This CDR3 has 18 residues. V was cut by 7 bases and J by 6 bases, with 25 bases left in between. The CDR3 sequence is CASTLAGVRGSSNSPLHF. CDR3 nucleotide sequence: TGTGCCAGCACTCTAGCAGGGGTCAGGGGTTCATCTAATTCACCCCTCCACTTT.

Concerning this clonotype: The DNA is left out, because the CDR3 cannot be placed on it with certainty; the CDR3 is given as TCRdb lists it. The chain is built from TRBV20-1 and TRBJ1-6; the table calls TRBD1, which could not be checked here. Germline CDR1 is DFQATT and CDR2 is SNEGSKA (reference sequence). The CDR3 is 16 residues long, ends included. The CDR3 loop is CSFYICSAIGASPLHF.

This sequence joins TRBV29-1 and TRBJ2-7, with TRBD2 identical over 9 bases. Trimming at V came to 4 bases and at J to 3 bases, leaving 4 bases not matched to a gene. Germline lookup yields CDR1 SQVTM and CDR2 ANQGSEA. CDR3 length equals 13 residues. This chain's CDR3 is CSVVTSGNYEQYF. The CDR3 region has the DNA TGCAGCGTTGTGACTAGCGGAAACTACGAGCAGTACTTC.

The chain employs TRBV5-1 and TRBJ2-1; 8 nucleotides agree with TRBD1. Germline CDR1 reads SGHRS; CDR2 reads YFSETQ. CDR3 length: 15 residues. The J segment lost 3 bases and the V segment lost 3 bases, leaving 5 bases of the junction unmatched. The CDR3 DNA reads TGCGCCAGCAGCTCGGGACAGGTTGTCTACAATGAGCAGTTCTTC. Translation: CASSSGQVVYNEQFF.

This clonotype showed up just a few times. The CDR3 bases are TGCAGTGCCCTGGACGCCTACGAGCAGTACTTC. It encodes CSALDAYEQYF. The chain carries TRBV20-1 and TRBJ2-7; no reliable D call. With 6 bases removed from V and 2 bases from J, the gap between germline ends came to 8 bases. The CDR3 totals 11 residues. Germline assignment: CDR1 DFQATT and CDR2 SNEGSKA (reference sequence).

This clonotype occurred a few times. The genes are TRBV6-5 and TRBJ2-2; TRBD1 matches 9 bases. V lost 0 bases and J lost 6; bases outside the gene matches: 5. Germline loops: CDR1 MNHEY, CDR2 SVGAGI. This CDR3 has 16 amino acids. The CDR3 spells CASSYSTGGIAGELFF. The CDR3, as DNA: TGTGCCAGCAGTTACTCGACAGGGGGTATCGCCGGGGAGCTGTTTTTT.

This chain connects TRBV2 to TRBJ2-7, with D possibly matching TRBD2 (6 bases). The germline V gene encodes CDR1 SNHLY and CDR2 FYNNEI. Trimming took 7 bases from V and 6 from J, leaving 22 bases between them. This CDR3 region has 15 residues. CDR3 sequence (DNA): TGTGCCAGCACGACCTCGACTAGTCCCCGGCGCGAGCAGTACTTC. This sequence encodes CASTTSTSPRREQYF.

This clonotype was picked up a small number of times. This chain connects TRBV7-9 to TRBJ1-3, with D unresolved. There are 15 residues in the CDR3. Trimming cost V 5 bases and J 2 bases, with 13 bases left between them. CDR1 SEHNR and CDR2 FQNEAQ come from the germline V gene (reference sequence). The CDR3 here is CASSPPSSPGNTIYF. The CDR3 bases are TGTGCCAGCAGCCCCCCGTCTAGCCCTGGAAACACCATATATTTT.

This clonotype was observed many times. The chain links TRBV20-1 to TRBJ1-4; 9 nucleotides align to TRBD1. V gave up 5 bases and J gave up 4 bases; unmatched junction bases: 5. CDR1 is DFQATT and CDR2 is SNEGSKA in the germline V gene (reference sequence). This CDR3 is 14 amino acids long. The CDR3 coding sequence is TGCAGTGCTGGGACAGGGCCGTTTAATGAAAAACTGTTTTTT. It codes for CSAGTGPFNEKLFF.

The V gene is TRBV10-2, the J gene TRBJ2-7; 7 bases are a match to TRBD1. CDR1 is WSHSY, CDR2 SAAADI, per germline. The length of the CDR3 is 13 residues. Losses at the gene ends were 6 bases for V and 6 bases for J; bases not matched to a gene: 8. CDR3 amino acids: CASRDTTGPEQYF. The CDR3 DNA follows: TGCGCCAGCAGGGACACGACAGGGCCCGAGCAGTACTTC.